These 19 T cell receptor beta chains originate from one sample sequenced in a study of blood T cell repertoires in COVID-19. Method: immunoSEQ multiplex PCR; TCRdb's copy keeps in-frame clones and lacks some. The sample lists 27,000 or so clones; 65% to 90% were seen once. Material: peripheral blood. These receptors came from a man in his sixties or seventies with active COVID-19.

This chain connects TRBV4-1 to TRBJ1-2; D remains ambiguous. Trimming stripped 1 base from V and 2 bases from J, with 11 bases between. Germline values: CDR1 MGHRA, CDR2 YSYEKL. The CDR3 covers 15 residues. CDR3 amino acids: CASSQVASTNYGYTF. As DNA, the CDR3 is TGCGCCAGCAGCCAAGTAGCATCTACGAACTATGGCTACACCTTC.

The table lists this clone with a few counts. CDR3 nucleotide sequence: TGTGCCACCAGTGATTTGACTAGCGAACCCTACAATGAGCAGTTCTTC. Its translation is CATSDLTSEPYNEQFF. The chain has TRBV24-1 and TRBJ2-1, with 7 bases that match TRBD2. Per the germline V gene, CDR1 is KGHDR and CDR2 is SFDVKD. The CDR3 extends over 16 amino acids. Trimming cost V 0 bases and J 2 bases; bases outside gene matches: 3.

The J gene is TRBJ2-4, the V gene TRBV6-5; D unclear. Germline CDR1 reads MNHEY; CDR2 reads SVGAGI. This CDR3 has 14 residues. The V gene lost 7 bases and the J gene lost 0 bases, with 10 bases spanning the gap. The CDR3: CASKELLAKNIQYF. The CDR3 DNA reads as TGTGCCAGCAAGGAGCTACTAGCCAAAAACATTCAGTACTTC.

J is TRBJ2-2 and V is TRBV11-2; D may be TRBD1 (5 bases). Trimming removed 5 bases from V and 5 bases from J, with 15 bases in between. The CDR3 covers 15 residues. Germline V gene sequence: CDR1 SGHAT, CDR2 FQNNGV. The CDR3 region is CASSVIQDPTGELFF. Written as DNA, the CDR3 is TGTGCCAGCAGCGTGATACAGGACCCAACCGGGGAGCTGTTTTTT.

CDR3 protein: CASSPKETGELFF. In nucleotides, the CDR3 is TGTGCCAGCAGCCCAAAAGAGACCGGGGAGCTGTTTTTT. This chain joins TRBV9 and TRBJ2-2; D unresolved. CDR3 length: 13 amino acids. Per the germline V gene, CDR1 is SGDLS and CDR2 is YYNGEE. V lost 4 bases, J lost 5 bases, and 9 bases lay in between.

The rearrangement links TRBV6-5 to TRBJ2-2, with D possibly TRBD1 on 5 matching bases. The CDR3 contains 15 residues. Per germline, CDR1 MNHEY and CDR2 SVGAGI. Trimming took off 2 bases at V and 5 bases at J, with 12 bases between the two ends. As DNA, the CDR3 is TGTGCCAGCAGTTACCATGGGGCTCGGACCGGGGAGCTGTTTTTT. Translated, it gives CASSYHGARTGELFF.

The chain carries TRBV30 and TRBJ1-4, with D possibly matching TRBD1 (5 bases). V was shortened by 5 bases and J by 1 base, with 20 bases between the two germline ends. Germline V gene data show CDR1 as GTSNPN and CDR2 as SVGIG (reference sequence). This CDR3 is 17 amino acids long. This chain's CDR3 is CAWSKGNLPVTNEKLFF. CDR3 DNA sequence: TGTGCCTGGTCCAAGGGGAATCTGCCAGTAACTAATGAAAAACTGTTTTTT.

The chain is built from TRBV15 and TRBJ2-1; 11 bases are a match to TRBD2. The CDR3 has 17 amino acids. Germline V CDR1 and CDR2: LNHNV, YYDKDF (reference sequence). The junction had 6 bases not matched to a gene; V was cut back by 0 bases and J by 5 bases. CDR3 residues: CATSRESRLAGNNEQFF. Written as DNA, the CDR3 is TGTGCCACCAGCAGAGAAAGTAGACTAGCGGGAAACAATGAGCAGTTCTTC.

This chain joins TRBV19 and TRBJ2-3, with D hard to call. The CDR3 loop spans 13 amino acids. Germline V lookup: CDR1 LNHDA, CDR2 SQIVND (reference sequence). V lost 3 bases and J 2 bases, leaving 6 bases between the germline ends. The CDR3: CASSIGFTDTQYF. Here the CDR3 DNA reads TGTGCCAGTAGTATCGGGTTCACAGATACGCAGTATTTT.

The rearrangement links TRBV20-1 to TRBJ1-2; TRBD1 aligns across 7 bases. CDR1 is DFQATT and CDR2 is SNEGSKA in the germline V gene (reference sequence). V was pared by 3 bases and J by 9 bases, with 7 bases of the junction left unmatched. This CDR3 is 12 amino acids long. In nucleotides, the CDR3 is TGCAGTGCTAGTAAGGGGACAGAGAGCTACACCTTC. Amino acid sequence: CSASKGTESYTF.

V gene TRBV15 combines with J gene TRBJ2-3, with 12 positions matching TRBD2. Trimming at V came to 6 bases and at J to 5 bases, leaving 6 bases not matched to a gene. CDR3 length: 15 residues. The germline V gene encodes CDR1 LNHNV and CDR2 YYDKDF (reference sequence). This CDR3 reads CATSPTSGGGDTQYF. DNA for the CDR3: TGTGCCACCAGTCCGACTAGCGGGGGTGGAGATACGCAGTATTTT.

The chain has TRBV4-1 and TRBJ2-7, with 12 bases lining up with TRBD1. Germline V gives CDR1 MGHRA, CDR2 YSYEKL. CDR3 length: 16 residues. With V trimmed by 4 bases and J by 5 bases, 9 bases remained unmatched. CDR3 protein: CASSRSPGTGGDEQYF. CDR3 sequence (DNA): TGCGCCAGCAGCCGAAGCCCCGGGACAGGGGGCGACGAGCAGTACTTC.

In its sample, this clone was seen once. This rearrangement joins TRBV5-1 to TRBJ2-7, with D perhaps matching TRBD1 (6 bases). The CDR3 length is 13 residues. V lost 4 bases and J lost 12, with 20 bases in between. CDR1 SGHRS and CDR2 YFSETQ come from the germline V gene. The CDR3 bases are TGCGCCAGCAGCGTCGGAGATGGACAGTTAGGGTACTTC. It encodes CASSVGDGQLGYF. Drawing the rest from reference TRBV5-1 and TRBJ2-7, the complete variable domain is KAGVTQTPRYLIKTRGQQVTLSCSPISGHRSVSWYQQTPGQGLQFLFEYFSETQRNKGNFPGRFSGRQFSNSRSEMNVSTLELGDSALYLCASSVGDGQLGYFGPGTRLTVT.

The V gene is TRBV28, the J gene TRBJ2-3; the match to TRBD2 covers 8 bases. The V gene end was trimmed by 6 bases and the J gene end by 2 bases; junction bases not matched to a gene: 4. The CDR3 has 14 amino acids. Germline V CDR1 and CDR2: MDHEN, SYDVKM. CDR3 residues: CASSSTSVTDTQYF. CDR3 nucleotide sequence: TGTGCCAGCAGCTCGACTAGCGTCACAGATACGCAGTATTTT.

The V call is TRBV11-1, the J call TRBJ1-1; D ambiguous. Germline V gene data show CDR1 as SGHAT and CDR2 as FQDESV (reference sequence). Trimming took 7 bases from V and 5 from J, leaving 17 bases between them. CDR3 size: 14 residues. CDR3 residues: CASIQGGAWTEAFF. DNA of the CDR3: TGTGCCAGCATCCAAGGAGGCGCGTGGACTGAAGCTTTCTTT.

The chain joins TRBV14 to TRBJ2-7; maybe TRBD1 (5 bases). V was clipped by 3 bases and J by 3 bases, with 12 bases between them. CDR1 SGHDN and CDR2 FVKESK come from the germline V gene. This CDR3 has 14 residues. CDR3 residues: CASSQSRVLYEQYF. The DNA of the CDR3 is TGTGCCAGCAGCCAGAGCAGGGTACTCTACGAGCAGTACTTC.

The DNA for the CDR3 is TGTGCCAGCAGCACCCTCGGCAATGAGCAGTTCTTC. Translating it yields CASSTLGNEQFF. The chain couples TRBV12-3 or TRBV12-4 to TRBJ2-1; D is undetermined. V dropped 6 bases and J dropped 6 bases, with 9 bases sitting between them. The CDR3 runs to 12 residues.

The chain uses TRBV5-1 and TRBJ1-2; no clear D. CDR3 length equals 13 residues. Germline V gene lookup returns CDR1 SGHRS and CDR2 YFSETQ. V lost 4 bases to trimming and J lost 8 bases, with 15 bases between them. CDR3 protein: CASSAGRGEGYTF. CDR3 nucleotide sequence: TGCGCCAGCAGCGCCGGACGGGGAGAAGGCTACACCTTC.

The V call is TRBV5-1, the J call TRBJ2-5, with D perhaps TRBD1 (6 bases). Germline V lookup: CDR1 SGHRS, CDR2 YFSETQ. Trimming took 4 bases from V and 5 from J, leaving 18 bases between them. This CDR3 is 15 amino acids long. The CDR3 loop reads CASSPGPTGWETQYF. DNA for the CDR3: TGCGCCAGCAGCCCGGGGCCTACAGGGTGGGAGACCCAGTACTTC.